The clone carrying this T cell receptor beta chain was counted a few times. What it binds is unknown. CDR3 length: 15 residues. CDR1 and CDR2 from the germline V gene are MNHEY and SVGAGI. V was trimmed by 4 bases and J by 3 bases, leaving 15 bases between them. This record comes from a study of shared clonotypes between healthy human individuals. At the level of the study: CD4 naive cells filled three plates per donor, CD4 memory three, CD8 naive two and CD8 memory one.

General study results and limits: Rarefaction showed sorted-subset sequencing was incomplete despite large depth.

TCRdb's copy holds only in-frame clones and misses some; the assay was immunoSEQ multiplex PCR. The sample lists 300,000 to 400,000 clones, approximately 79% occurring once. The TCR sequence derives from a man under 40 in good health. V and J are TRBV6-5 and TRBJ1-1, with D maybe TRBD1 (5 bases). Sequencing was performed on memory CD4+ T cells sorted from blood. Sample subset: CD45RA-negative fraction. The CDR3 nucleotides read TGTGCCAGCAGTTTTACGTCATTAGGGGACACTGAAGCTTTCTTT. It codes for CASSFTSLGDTEAFF.